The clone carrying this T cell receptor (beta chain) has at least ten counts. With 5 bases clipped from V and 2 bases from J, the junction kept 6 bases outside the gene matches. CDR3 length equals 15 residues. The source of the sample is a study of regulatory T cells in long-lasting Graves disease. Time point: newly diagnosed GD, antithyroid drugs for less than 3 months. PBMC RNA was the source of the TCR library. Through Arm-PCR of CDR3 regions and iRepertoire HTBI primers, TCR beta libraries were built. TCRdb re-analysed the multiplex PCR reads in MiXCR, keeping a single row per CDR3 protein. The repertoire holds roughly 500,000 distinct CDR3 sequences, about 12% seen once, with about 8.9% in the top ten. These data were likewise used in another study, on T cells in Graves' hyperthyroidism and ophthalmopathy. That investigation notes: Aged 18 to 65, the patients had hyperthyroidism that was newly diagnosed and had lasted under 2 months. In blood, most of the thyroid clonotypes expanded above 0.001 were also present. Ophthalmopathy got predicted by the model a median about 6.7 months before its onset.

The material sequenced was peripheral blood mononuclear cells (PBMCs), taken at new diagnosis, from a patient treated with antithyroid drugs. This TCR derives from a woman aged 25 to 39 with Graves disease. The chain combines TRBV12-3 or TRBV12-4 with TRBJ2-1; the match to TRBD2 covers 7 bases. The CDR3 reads CASSGVAGPYNEQFF. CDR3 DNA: TGTGCCAGCAGTGGGGTAGCGGGTCCCTACAATGAGCAGTTCTTC.